This is a list of T cell receptor beta chains from one sample in a study of blood T cells in healthy people across ages. TCRdb independently ran MiXCR on the 5' RACE reads; one entry per CDR3 protein. The sample contains about 1.8 million distinct CDR3 sequences, approximately 50% of which appear only once. Sequencing was performed on blood. The receptors shown here come from a woman in her forties in good health. The CDR3 runs from the conserved cysteine through the conserved F or W. Each record gives: D gene, clone size, V gene, J gene, CDR3 DNA, CDR3 protein. A D gene is named only where the DNA matches it firmly. Size values are once, few and many counts, or a class for expanded clones, and some rows have none.

TRBD1	NA	TRBV27	TRBJ1-6	TGTGCCAGCAAAGGGCAGGGGGTGAGCTCCTATAATTCACCCCTCCACTTT	CASKGQGVSSYNSPLHF
NA	few	TRBV28	TRBJ1-6	TGTGCCAGCAGCCACTCGGTTACTAATTCACCCCTCCACTTT	CASSHSVTNSPLHF
NA	NA	TRBV4-2	TRBJ2-1	TGTGCCAGCAGCCAAGATCTGCCCACTGGTCATGAGCAGTTCTTC	CASSQDLPTGHEQFF
TRBD1	NA	TRBV6-2/TRBV6-3	TRBJ2-1	TGTGCTAGCAGTTATAGAGGGGACAGTGGGTCCTACAATGAGCAGTTCTTC	CASSYRGDSGSYNEQFF
TRBD1	few	TRBV4-3	TRBJ2-5	TGCGCCAGCAGCCCACAGGGGGGCAGGTTAGGAGAGACCCAGTACTTC	CASSPQGGRLGETQYF
TRBD2	NA	TRBV2	TRBJ2-3	TGTGCCAGCAGTTATCCCGGGACTAGCGGGGAAACCAGCACAGATACGCAGTATTTT	CASSYPGTSGETSTDTQYF
NA	few	TRBV20-1	TRBJ2-5	TGCAGTGCTAGAGATGGAAGGGCCCAAGAGACCCAGTACTTC	CSARDGRAQETQYF
NA	few	TRBV20-1	TRBJ1-6	TGCAGTGCTAGAGTCTCTTCCCGGGCCCAAGTCTCACCCCTCCACTTT	CSARVSSRAQVSPLHF
NA	few	TRBV4-3	TRBJ2-6	TGCGCCAGCAGCCAAGATCCCGAATCTGGGGCCAACGTCCTGACTTTC	CASSQDPESGANVLTF
NA	NA	TRBV7-8	TRBJ2-6	TGTGCCAGCAGCTTCAGGGTAACTGGGGCCAACGTCCTGACTTTC	CASSFRVTGANVLTF
NA	NA	TRBV6-6	TRBJ2-3	TGTGCCGGAGGGAGCCGGCTCGGCACAGATACGCAGTATTTT	CAGGSRLGTDTQYF
NA	few	TRBV28	TRBJ2-5	TGTGCCAGCAGCCTAACACGGGGAAAGACCCAGTACTTC	CASSLTRGKTQYF
NA	NA	TRBV28	TRBJ2-1	TGTGCCAGCAGGAAATCGGGGGAAGTTATTGAGCAGTTCTTC	CASRKSGEVIEQFF
NA	NA	TRBV29-1	TRBJ2-3	TGCAGCGTTGAAAGGGGGTCTAGCACAGATACGCAGTATTTT	CSVERGSSTDTQYF
NA	few	TRBV12-3/TRBV12-4	TRBJ1-2	TGTGCCAGCACCCTGTGGACAGCCTCTAACTATGGCTACACCTTC	CASTLWTASNYGYTF
NA	few	TRBV20-1	TRBJ2-1	TGCAGTGCTAGAGGGGGGGCAGGTGAGGCGTATTCCAATGAGCAGTTCTTC	CSARGGAGEAYSNEQFF
TRBD1	NA	TRBV2	TRBJ2-2	TGTGCCAGCAAGGGGACAGCGAACACCGGGGAGCTGTTTTTT	CASKGTANTGELFF
NA	NA	TRBV7-2	TRBJ2-1	TGTGCCAGCAGCTTAGTGTCTAGGGGGGCGTTCAATGAGCAGTTCTTC	CASSLVSRGAFNEQFF
NA	NA	TRBV5-5	TRBJ1-2	TGTGCCAGCAGCTTGGAGCGGGGACCTGGTGGCTACACCTTC	CASSLERGPGGYTF
NA	few	TRBV7-2	TRBJ2-1	TGTGCCAGCAGCTTTTTGCAGGGTGCCCGTGGGGTTCACAATGAGCAGTTCTTC	CASSFLQGARGVHNEQFF
TRBD1	few	TRBV29-1	TRBJ2-1	TGCAGCGTAGACGGGACAGGGGGCTTCTACAATGAGCAGTTCTTC	CSVDGTGGFYNEQFF
NA	few	TRBV12-3/TRBV12-4	TRBJ2-4	TGTGCCAGCAGTTTAGACAGGAAGGGGAACATTCAGTACTTC	CASSLDRKGNIQYF
NA	few	TRBV20-1	TRBJ1-5	TGCAGTGCAGAGGACCGGAGCAATCAGCCCCAGCATTTT	CSAEDRSNQPQHF
NA	NA	TRBV7-2	TRBJ2-1	TGTGCCAGCAGCTCAGGGTTCTTGCAGTTCTTC	CASSSGFLQFF
NA	NA	TRBV27	TRBJ2-7	TGTGCCAGCAGGCCCCCTGGTGGGGATAGATCCTACGAGCAGTACTTC	CASRPPGGDRSYEQYF
TRBD1	NA	TRBV7-9	TRBJ1-4	TGTGCCAGCAGCTCAACCCTCAGGGGGTGGGGAAATGAAAAACTGTTTTTT	CASSSTLRGWGNEKLFF
NA	NA	TRBV20-1	TRBJ2-3	TGCAGTGCTATCAAAAGAAGCACAGATACGCAGTATTTT	CSAIKRSTDTQYF
NA	NA	TRBV6-1	TRBJ2-7	TGTGCCAGCAGTGACCCGGGACACGTTACCTACGAGCAGTACTTC	CASSDPGHVTYEQYF
NA	NA	TRBV7-8	TRBJ1-1	TGTGCCAGCAGCTTAGGGATTTCGAACACTGAAGCTTTCTTT	CASSLGISNTEAFF
NA	once	TRBV4-2	TRBJ2-1	TGTGCCAGCAGAGATGTGAGTGCCAGGTTGAATGAGCAGTTCTTC	CASRDVSARLNEQFF
TRBD1	once	TRBV5-1	TRBJ2-7	TGCGCCAGCAGCTCCCAACCGGGACAGGCCTACGAGCAGTACTTC	CASSSQPGQAYEQYF
TRBD2	NA	TRBV11-3	TRBJ2-1	TGTGCCAGCGGAAAGACTAGCGGTAATGAGCAGTTCTTC	CASGKTSGNEQFF
TRBD1	few	TRBV4-3	TRBJ2-1	TGCGCCAGCAGCCAAGATGGACAGGTATACAATGAGCAGTTCTTC	CASSQDGQVYNEQFF
TRBD1	NA	TRBV7-2	TRBJ1-4	TGTGCCAGCAGCAAACAGGGGGCAGCTAATGAAAAACTGTTTTTT	CASSKQGAANEKLFF
NA	many	TRBV7-2	TRBJ2-3	TGTGCCAGCAGTTTAGATGGGGGCACGCAGTATTTT	CASSLDGGTQYF
NA	NA	TRBV20-1	TRBJ2-3	TGCAGTGCGTATCTTCGGGCTACAGATACGCAGTATTTT	CSAYLRATDTQYF
NA	NA	TRBV7-2	TRBJ2-3	TGTGCCAGCAGCGCCCGGGGGCCCACCACAGATACGCAGTATTTT	CASSARGPTTDTQYF
NA	NA	TRBV18	TRBJ1-2	TGTGCCAGCTCACCATCCGAAAACTATGGCTACACCTTC	CASSPSENYGYTF